This TCR beta chain was identified during a study of T cell repertoires in cytomegalovirus infection. Study-wide background: In public TCR beta signatures, there were indications of both CMV infection and matching HLA type.

Study findings and constraints: Based on cumulative public TCR beta family frequency, carriers of CMV plus the relevant HLA were identified. HLA-C-restricted CMV clonotypes gave the most frequent clonotype in two of eight donors.

This clonotype was counted at least ten times. Its target is unknown. TCRdb called the reads again in MiXCR, with one record for every CDR3 protein. Of hundreds of thousands of distinct CDR3 sequences in the sample, over 9% were seen once. The sequence derives from a human donor in good health (CMV status not recorded). Some clones in this sample may be carry-over from other donors' samples. Material for sequencing was PBMCs.

CDR3 protein: CASRQQGAYGYTF. The DNA for the CDR3 is TGTGCCAGCAGACAACAGGGGGCATATGGCTACACCTTC. The chain has TRBV6-2 or TRBV6-3 and TRBJ1-2; TRBD1 matches 9 bases. Germline CDR1 is MNHEY and CDR2 is SVGEGT. Trimming at V came to 6 bases and at J to 5 bases, leaving 4 bases not matched to a gene. This CDR3 has 13 residues.